These T cell receptor beta chains were read from a single sample in a study of T cell changes during pregnancy in multiple sclerosis. Produced via immunoSEQ multiplex PCR; TCRdb's table is partial and in-frame only. The sample has under 70,000 clones, 91% seen once. The sample here was CD4+ T cells from peripheral blood mononuclear cells, taken in the first trimester of pregnancy. These receptors all stem from a female donor with multiple sclerosis, enrolled in a pregnancy study. Both conserved end residues are part of each CDR3. Each record gives: V gene, J gene, CDR3 protein.

>TRBV6-5|TRBJ1-1
CASIPGQGQAFF
>TRBV9|TRBJ2-6
CASSGQGWVTPGANVLTF
>TRBV13|TRBJ2-5
CASSLERGLSQETQYF
>TRBV25-1|TRBJ1-1
CASSEVPNTEAFF
>TRBV2|TRBJ1-1
CASSSQGTTEAFF
>TRBV10-3|TRBJ2-3
CAISETRTGGATDTQYF
>TRBV4-3|TRBJ1-1
CASSQALFQGGQTRAFF
>TRBV23-1|TRBJ2-7
CASSHPDREAVLGSYEQYF
>TRBV11-2|TRBJ1-2
CASSLGGRVGYGYTF
>TRBV12-5|TRBJ2-7
CARLQGFGYEQYF
>TRBV11-3|TRBJ2-3
CASSLDPVEGDTQYF
>TRBV6-1|TRBJ2-3
CASSPLSGGRDTQYF
>TRBV19|TRBJ1-5
CASSIRGRGLRGGISPQHF
>TRBV7-2|TRBJ2-7
CASSALRGEQYF
>TRBV11-3|TRBJ1-1
CASSLVDSSEAFF
>TRBV2|TRBJ1-5
CASSEGLGNQPQHF
>TRBV7-8|TRBJ1-5
CASSLTGVSNQPQHF
>TRBV18|TRBJ1-1
CASSPDRRDTHDINTEAFF
>TRBV7-2|TRBJ2-1
CASSLPRTGSSYNEQFF
>TRBV30|TRBJ2-7
CAWSRLWDTTYEQYF
>TRBV28|TRBJ1-2
CASSPGTVGPVGYTF
>TRBV29-1|TRBJ2-2
CSVEDIQFNTGELFF
>TRBV9|TRBJ2-3
CASSFQGQMWPDSTDTQYF
>TRBV7-2|TRBJ1-6
CASSLGPYNSPLHF
>TRBV5-7|TRBJ1-6
CASSLFRYNSPLHF
>TRBV15|TRBJ1-6
CATSRATGGPNSPLHF
>TRBV9|TRBJ1-6
CASSVDGTGGFSPLHF
>TRBV6-4|TRBJ2-1
CASRASGGALDEQFF
>TRBV14|TRBJ1-3
CASRSNPSSGNTIYF
>TRBV7-2|TRBJ1-2
CASSLGQQGVRGYTF
>TRBV5-1|TRBJ1-5
CASSLTDGQPQHF